The rows below give T cell receptor beta chains drawn from one sample of a study of monozygotic twins with inflammatory bowel disease. Using the 5' RACE reads, TCRdb records one entry per CDR3 protein without DNA. Here the sample table reports about 160,000 distinct CDR3 sequences. Sequenced: blood. These receptors all come from a human donor with ulcerative colitis or Crohn's disease, or a healthy co-twin of an affected twin (not recorded which). Both conserved end residues are part of each CDR3.

cdr3_aa: CASSSGLATDTQYF
v_call: TRBV5-1
j_call: TRBJ2-3

cdr3_aa: CASRWGTDTQYF
v_call: TRBV6-1
j_call: TRBJ2-3

cdr3_aa: CASSLTSGRAHEQFF
v_call: TRBV6-5
j_call: TRBJ2-1

cdr3_aa: CASSPRTSIESGGYTF
v_call: TRBV18
j_call: TRBJ1-2

cdr3_aa: CASSQDLSGSGSPLHF
v_call: TRBV14
j_call: TRBJ1-6

cdr3_aa: CATSDGTGRPTDTQYF
v_call: TRBV24-1
j_call: TRBJ2-3

cdr3_aa: CASSLGTGSFYYGYTF
v_call: TRBV5-5
j_call: TRBJ1-2

cdr3_aa: CASSLTGAEGEQYF
v_call: TRBV12-3/TRBV12-4
j_call: TRBJ2-7

cdr3_aa: CASSPGQDTQYF
v_call: TRBV10-1
j_call: TRBJ2-3

cdr3_aa: CASSLTGAGANVLTF
v_call: TRBV28
j_call: TRBJ2-6

cdr3_aa: CASSKGSDTQYF
v_call: TRBV11-3
j_call: TRBJ2-3

cdr3_aa: CASSRWTVNTEAFF
v_call: TRBV12-3/TRBV12-4
j_call: TRBJ1-1

cdr3_aa: CASSLLSGHLNTEAFF
v_call: TRBV6-1
j_call: TRBJ1-1

cdr3_aa: CASMDSGNYEQYF
v_call: TRBV28
j_call: TRBJ2-7

cdr3_aa: CASGGGRNQPQHF
v_call: TRBV9
j_call: TRBJ1-5

cdr3_aa: CASSPRTGFNEQFF
v_call: TRBV11-3
j_call: TRBJ2-1

cdr3_aa: CASSHSGSSYNEQFF
v_call: TRBV7-9
j_call: TRBJ2-1

cdr3_aa: CASIGRSYNEQFF
v_call: TRBV5-1
j_call: TRBJ2-1

cdr3_aa: CASSHPGQTTDTQYF
v_call: TRBV10-1
j_call: TRBJ2-3

cdr3_aa: CASSYSGTNNEQFF
v_call: TRBV7-3
j_call: TRBJ2-1

cdr3_aa: CSARFGTRGEQYF
v_call: TRBV20-1
j_call: TRBJ2-7

cdr3_aa: CASSFRLAGDTGELFF
v_call: TRBV7-2
j_call: TRBJ2-2

cdr3_aa: CASSSFRYEQYF
v_call: TRBV28
j_call: TRBJ2-7

cdr3_aa: CASSEVGGRAHEQYF
v_call: TRBV25-1
j_call: TRBJ2-7

cdr3_aa: CASSLVQGVNQPQHF
v_call: TRBV7-2
j_call: TRBJ1-5

cdr3_aa: CASSIEGTSVQETQYF
v_call: TRBV19
j_call: TRBJ2-5